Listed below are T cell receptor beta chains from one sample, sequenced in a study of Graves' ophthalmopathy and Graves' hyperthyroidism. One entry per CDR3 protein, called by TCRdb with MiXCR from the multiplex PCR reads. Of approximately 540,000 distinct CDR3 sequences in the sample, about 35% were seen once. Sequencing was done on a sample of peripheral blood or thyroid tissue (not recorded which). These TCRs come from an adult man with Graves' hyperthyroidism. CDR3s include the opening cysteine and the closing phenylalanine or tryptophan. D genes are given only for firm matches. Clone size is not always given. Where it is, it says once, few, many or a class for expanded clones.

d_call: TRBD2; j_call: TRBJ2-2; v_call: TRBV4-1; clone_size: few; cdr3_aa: CASRDLAGGPGELFF; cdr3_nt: TGCGCCAGCAGGGACCTAGCGGGGGGGCCCGGGGAGCTGTTTTTT
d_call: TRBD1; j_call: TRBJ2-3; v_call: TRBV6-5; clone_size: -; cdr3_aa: CASRPGQRIPDTQYF; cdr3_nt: TGTGCCAGCAGGCCGGGACAGCGGATTCCAGATACGCAGTATTTT
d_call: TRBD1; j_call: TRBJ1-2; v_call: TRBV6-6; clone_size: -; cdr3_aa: CASSAGTANTYGYTF; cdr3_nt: TGTGCCAGCAGTGCCGGGACAGCGAACACCTATGGCTACACCTTC
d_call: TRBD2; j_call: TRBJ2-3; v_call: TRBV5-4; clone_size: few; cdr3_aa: CASSLWTSSDTQYF; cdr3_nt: TGTGCCAGCAGCCTATGGACTAGCTCAGATACGCAGTATTTT
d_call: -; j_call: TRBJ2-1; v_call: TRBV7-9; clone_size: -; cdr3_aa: CASSLKYNEQFF; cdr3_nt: TGTGCCAGCAGCCTCAAGTACAATGAGCAGTTCTTC
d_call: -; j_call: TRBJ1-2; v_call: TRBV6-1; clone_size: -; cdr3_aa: CASSYVDRGGYTF; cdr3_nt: TGTGCCAGCAGTTACGTCGACCGGGGTGGCTACACCTTC
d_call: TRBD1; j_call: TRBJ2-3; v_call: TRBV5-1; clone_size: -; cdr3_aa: CASSYDRGKGTDTQYF; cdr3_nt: TGCGCCAGCAGCTATGACAGGGGAAAAGGCACAGATACGCAGTATTTT
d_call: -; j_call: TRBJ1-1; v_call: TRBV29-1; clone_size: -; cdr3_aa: CSVHSGTSRSEAFF; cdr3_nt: TGCAGCGTCCATAGCGGGACGTCGAGGTCTGAAGCTTTCTTT
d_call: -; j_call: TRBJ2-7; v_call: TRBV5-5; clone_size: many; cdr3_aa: CASSSGVALRGYEQYF; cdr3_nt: TGTGCCAGCAGCTCCGGGGTCGCCCTCAGGGGCTACGAGCAGTACTTC
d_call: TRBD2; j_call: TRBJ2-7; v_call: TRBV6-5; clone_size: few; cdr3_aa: CASSPREGAYEQYF; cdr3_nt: TGTGCCAGCAGCCCCAGGGAGGGAGCCTACGAGCAGTACTTC
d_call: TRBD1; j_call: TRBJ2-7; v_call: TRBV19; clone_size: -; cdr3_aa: CASRSGTGGDEQYF; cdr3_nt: TGTGCCAGTAGAAGCGGGACAGGGGGCGACGAGCAGTACTTC
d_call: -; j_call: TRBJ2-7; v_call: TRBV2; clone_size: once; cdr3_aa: CASTPGQRGTTQYF; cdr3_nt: TGTGCCAGCACCCCGGGACAGCGGGGGACTACGCAGTACTTC
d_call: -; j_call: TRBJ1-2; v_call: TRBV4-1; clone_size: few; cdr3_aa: CASSRATANYGYTF; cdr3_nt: TGCGCCAGCAGCCGAGCGACAGCGAACTATGGCTACACCTTC
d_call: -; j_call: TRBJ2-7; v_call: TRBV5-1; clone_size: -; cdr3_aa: CASSLVGAPYEQYF; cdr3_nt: TGCGCCAGCAGCTTGGTGGGGGCCCCCTACGAGCAGTACTTC
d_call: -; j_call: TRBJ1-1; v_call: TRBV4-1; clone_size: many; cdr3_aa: CASSQDLGRAFF; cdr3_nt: TGCGCCAGCAGCCAAGATCTGGGCCGAGCTTTCTTT
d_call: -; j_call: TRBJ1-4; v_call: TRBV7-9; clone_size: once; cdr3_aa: CASSLGGNGEKLFF; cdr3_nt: TGTGCCAGCAGCCTCGGGGGAAATGGTGAAAAACTGTTTTTT
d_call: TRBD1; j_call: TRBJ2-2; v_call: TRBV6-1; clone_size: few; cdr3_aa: CASSGTGDGELFF; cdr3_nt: TGTGCCAGCAGCGGGACAGGGGACGGGGAGCTGTTTTTT
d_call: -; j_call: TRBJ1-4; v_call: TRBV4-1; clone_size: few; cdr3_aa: CASSLEPGLPEKLFF; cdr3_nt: TGCGCCAGCAGCCTAGAACCCGGCCTACCGGAAAAACTGTTTTTT
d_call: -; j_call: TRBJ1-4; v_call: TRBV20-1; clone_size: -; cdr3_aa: CSANRVGREKLFF; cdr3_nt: TGCAGTGCTAATCGGGTGGGGAGGGAAAAACTGTTTTTT
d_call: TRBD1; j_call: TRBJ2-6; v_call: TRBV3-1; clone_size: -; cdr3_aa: CASKGTGGVGANVLTF; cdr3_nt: TGTGCCAGCAAGGGGACAGGGGGCGTCGGGGCCAACGTCCTGACTTTC
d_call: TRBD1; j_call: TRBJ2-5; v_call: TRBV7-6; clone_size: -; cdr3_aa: CASSWPGQGEETQYF; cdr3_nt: TGTGCCAGCAGCTGGCCGGGACAGGGAGAGGAGACCCAGTACTTC
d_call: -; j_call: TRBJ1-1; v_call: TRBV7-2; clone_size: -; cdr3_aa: CASSPRPTGMNTEAFF; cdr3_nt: TGTGCCAGCTCACCCCGCCCAACTGGCATGAACACTGAAGCTTTCTTT
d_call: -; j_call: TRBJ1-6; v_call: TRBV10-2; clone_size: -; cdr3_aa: CASSESMATLHF; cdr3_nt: TGCGCCAGCAGTGAATCTATGGCTACCCTCCACTTT
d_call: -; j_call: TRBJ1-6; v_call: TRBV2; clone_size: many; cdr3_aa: CASSERRAIYNSPLHF; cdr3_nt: TGTGCCAGCAGTGAACGGCGGGCGATCTATAATTCACCCCTCCACTTT
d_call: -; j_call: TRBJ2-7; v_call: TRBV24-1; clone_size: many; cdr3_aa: CATSDPWAGIHEQYF; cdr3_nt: TGTGCCACCAGTGACCCCTGGGCTGGGATCCACGAGCAGTACTTC
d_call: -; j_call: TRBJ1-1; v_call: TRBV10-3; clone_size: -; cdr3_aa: CAIRRDSSDTEAFF; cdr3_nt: TGTGCCATCAGGAGAGACAGTTCTGACACTGAAGCTTTCTTT
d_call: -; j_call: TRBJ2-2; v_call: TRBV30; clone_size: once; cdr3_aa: CAWSGGNTGELFF; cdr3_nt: TGTGCCTGGAGTGGCGGCAACACCGGGGAGCTGTTTTTT
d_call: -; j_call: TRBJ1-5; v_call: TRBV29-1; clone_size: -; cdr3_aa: CSVEEVGNQPQHF; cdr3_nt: TGCAGCGTTGAAGAGGTTGGCAATCAGCCCCAGCATTTT
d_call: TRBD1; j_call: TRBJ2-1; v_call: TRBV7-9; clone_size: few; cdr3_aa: CASSWDREPEQFF; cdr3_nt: TGTGCCAGCAGCTGGGACAGGGAACCTGAGCAGTTCTTC
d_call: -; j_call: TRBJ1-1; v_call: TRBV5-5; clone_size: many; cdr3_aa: CASSLNIWDTEAFF; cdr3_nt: TGTGCCAGCAGCTTGAACATTTGGGACACTGAAGCTTTCTTT